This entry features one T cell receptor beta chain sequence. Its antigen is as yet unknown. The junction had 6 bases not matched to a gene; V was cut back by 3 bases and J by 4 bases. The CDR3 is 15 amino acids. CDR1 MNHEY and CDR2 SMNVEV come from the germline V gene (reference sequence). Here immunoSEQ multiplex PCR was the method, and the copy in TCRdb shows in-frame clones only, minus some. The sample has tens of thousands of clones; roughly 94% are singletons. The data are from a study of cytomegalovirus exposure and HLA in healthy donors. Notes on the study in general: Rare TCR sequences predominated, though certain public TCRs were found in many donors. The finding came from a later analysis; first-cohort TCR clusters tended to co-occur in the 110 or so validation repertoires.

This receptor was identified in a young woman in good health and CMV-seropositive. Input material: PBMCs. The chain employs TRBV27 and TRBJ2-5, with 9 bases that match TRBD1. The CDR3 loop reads CASSFNRQGVETQYF. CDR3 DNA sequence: TGTGCCAGCAGTTTCAACCGACAGGGGGTAGAGACCCAGTACTTC.